This TCR beta chain stems from a study of CD8+ T cells in alopecia areata. About the study: Tofacitinib administration to treated patients was oral, at 5 to 10 mg twice daily.

Sample treatment: oral pan-JAK inhibitor, 5-10 mg twice daily. Trimming removed 0 bases at V and 5 bases at J, with 15 bases between. Germline CDR1 is LGHNA and CDR2 is YSLEER. The CDR3 is made up of 16 amino acids. cDNA serving as the sequencing template came from extracted, reverse transcribed RNA. Some clones are missing from TCRdb's copy, which holds only in-frame ones; the method was immunoSEQ multiplex PCR. Of some 180,000 clones detected, roughly 50% appear once; the ten largest clones hold roughly 10%. The V and J genes are TRBV4-3 and TRBJ2-3; the D is unclear. The sequence was collected from a human donor with alopecia areata. This specimen was CD8+ T cells sorted from blood, taken at week 24, from a patient treated with tofacitinib. CDR3 protein: CASSQDRRQAGDTQYF. DNA of the CDR3: TGCGCCAGCAGCCAAGACAGGCGTCAGGCAGGAGATACGCAGTATTTT.